The 20 T cell receptor beta chains listed next were all sequenced from one sample in a study of T cells in Graves' hyperthyroidism and ophthalmopathy. Amplification of TCR beta CDR3 regions used RNA as the template. TCR CDR3 underwent first-round RT-PCR with the HTBI primer set. TCRdb re-called the multiplex PCR reads through MiXCR, storing one row per CDR3 protein. The sample lists 650,000 to 700,000 distinct CDR3 sequences; 15% to 20% were seen once. Specimen: blood. Receptors were obtained from a man aged 45 to 65 with Graves' hyperthyroidism.

This clonotype was seen only a few times. The genes are TRBV20-1 and TRBJ2-3, with 14 nucleotides matching TRBD2. The CDR3 extends over 16 amino acids. Germline CDR1 and CDR2: DFQATT and SNEGSKA (reference sequence). V lost 5 bases to trimming and J lost 1 base; unmatched junction nucleotides: 5. This CDR3 reads CSAGGLAGAGTDTQYF. The CDR3 DNA sequence: TGCAGTGCTGGGGGACTAGCGGGAGCTGGCACAGATACGCAGTATTTT.

This clonotype was counted at least ten times. This sequence joins TRBV7-3 and TRBJ2-5; 9 bases are shared with TRBD1. There are 15 residues in the CDR3. Trimming took 1 base from V and 5 from J; bases not matched to a gene: 5. Germline V gene sequence: CDR1 SGHTA, CDR2 FQGTGA. Here the CDR3 reads CASSLRDRASETQYF. The DNA of the CDR3 is TGTGCCAGCAGCTTAAGGGACAGGGCGTCGGAGACCCAGTACTTC. Supplemented by reference TRBV7-3 and TRBJ2-5, the full variable domain reads GAGVSQTPSNKVTEKGKYVELRCDPISGHTALYWYRQSLGQGPEFLIYFQGTGAADDSGLPNDRFFAVRPEGSVSTLKIQRTERGDSAVYLCASSLRDRASETQYFGPGTRLLVL.

This clonotype was observed many times. The chain joins TRBV10-3 to TRBJ2-1, with 10 bases fitting TRBD2. Per germline, CDR1 ENHRY and CDR2 SYGVKD. After removal of 8 bases from V and 5 bases from J, the junction contained 6 bases not matched to a gene. The CDR3 is 14 amino acids. The CDR3 sequence: CAIQAGGDHNEQFF. CDR3 coding DNA: TGTGCCATCCAAGCGGGAGGGGACCACAATGAGCAGTTCTTC.

This clonotype has ten or more counts. This chain connects TRBV7-2 to TRBJ2-1, with no clear D. The V end was cut by 2 bases, the J end by 8 bases, with 13 bases between. Germline CDR1 is SGHTA and CDR2 is FQGNSA. The CDR3 has 14 amino acids. The CDR3 coding sequence is TGTGCCAGCAGCTTAACTGCCCAGCGCGATGAGCAGTTCTTC. Its protein is CASSLTAQRDEQFF.

This clonotype was picked up many times. The CDR3 DNA sequence: TGTGCCAGCAGTTTACGGGACAGGGACTTCTACGAGCAGTACTTC. Translation: CASSLRDRDFYEQYF. The chain has TRBV28 and TRBJ2-7; TRBD1 matches at 9 bases. Per germline, CDR1 MDHEN and CDR2 SYDVKM. V shed 2 bases and J 3 bases; nucleotides not matched to a gene: 5. The CDR3 is made up of 15 amino acids.

This clonotype was picked up a small number of times. This chain links TRBV30 with TRBJ2-2, with TRBD2 matching 7 bases. Trimming removed 4 bases from V and 7 bases from J; junction bases left unmatched: 9. This CDR3 is 14 amino acids long. The germline V gene encodes CDR1 GTSNPN and CDR2 SVGIG (reference sequence). CDR3 sequence: CAWTPGRGFGELFF. The CDR3 bases are TGTGCCTGGACCCCTGGGAGGGGTTTCGGGGAGCTGTTTTTT.

This clonotype was found once. The chain combines TRBV5-1 with TRBJ2-5; a possible D gene is TRBD1 (5 bases). With 5 bases removed from V and 0 bases from J, the gap between germline ends came to 11 bases. The length of the CDR3 is 14 residues. Per the germline V gene, CDR1 is SGHRS and CDR2 is YFSETQ. The CDR3 spells CASSPTANQETQYF. Here the CDR3 DNA reads TGCGCCAGCAGTCCGACAGCCAACCAAGAGACCCAGTACTTC.

The CDR3 bases are TGTGCCTGGACCCAGGGTCCAAGTTATGGCTACACCTTC. Protein: CAWTQGPSYGYTF. This chain uses TRBV30 with TRBJ1-2; tentatively, D is TRBD1 (5 bases). This CDR3 comprises 13 residues. Trimming removed 4 bases at V and 5 bases at J, with 14 bases between. The germline gives CDR1 GTSNPN, CDR2 SVGIG (reference sequence).

This clonotype has just a few counts. V and J are TRBV5-4 and TRBJ2-1; D gene unclear. V was shortened by 1 base and J by 0 bases, with 11 bases between the two germline ends. This CDR3 has 16 amino acids. CDR1 and CDR2 from the germline V gene are SGHNT and YYREEE (reference sequence). This CDR3 reads CASSLKPEPSYNEQFF. The CDR3 nucleotides read TGTGCCAGCAGCTTGAAGCCTGAGCCCTCCTACAATGAGCAGTTCTTC.

V and J are TRBV3-1 and TRBJ1-1; D not certain. V gave up 11 bases and J gave up 5 bases, with 18 bases separating them. This CDR3 is built from 13 residues. Germline values: CDR1 LGHDT, CDR2 YNNKEL (reference sequence). CDR3 residues: CAAREGGGTEAFF. The CDR3 nucleotides are TGTGCCGCCCGAGAGGGAGGAGGAACTGAAGCTTTCTTT.

This clonotype has a handful of counts. The V call is TRBV7-9, the J call TRBJ2-2; 8 nucleotides align to TRBD1. The length of the CDR3 is 14 residues. V lost 5 bases to trimming and J lost 7 bases; unmatched junction nucleotides: 6. Germline V CDR1 and CDR2: SEHNR, FQNEAQ (reference sequence). The CDR3 sequence is CASSPGTGIGELFF. The CDR3 coding sequence is TGTGCCAGCAGCCCAGGGACAGGTATCGGGGAGCTGTTTTTT.

As regards this clonotype: A read error is likely, as this CDR3 ends without the conserved phenylalanine or tryptophan. The chain links TRBV5-1 to TRBJ1-1; no definite D call. Germline assignment: CDR1 SGHRS and CDR2 YFSETQ. This CDR3 region has 16 residues. Trimming shortened V by 4 bases and J by 5 bases, and 21 bases separated the two germline ends. CDR3 residues: CASSLPGTGMPTEAFL. As DNA, the CDR3 is TGCGCCAGCAGCCTTCCGGGAACGGGGATGCCAACTGAAGCTTTCCTT.

The chain combines TRBV7-2 with TRBJ2-3, with D hard to call. Germline V CDR1 and CDR2: SGHTA, FQGNSA. The CDR3 sequence is 12 residues long. V lost 5 bases and J lost 6, with 9 bases in between. The CDR3 sequence is CASSPMLDTQYF. DNA for the CDR3: TGTGCCAGCAGCCCGATGTTGGATACGCAGTATTTT.

The chain has TRBV30 and TRBJ2-6; 9 bases agree with TRBD1. The length of the CDR3 is 15 residues. Germline loops: CDR1 GTSNPN, CDR2 SVGIG (reference sequence). V lost 8 bases to trimming and J lost 0 bases; unmatched junction nucleotides: 5. The CDR3 DNA reads TGTGCCCGGGGACAGGGAAACTCTGGGGCCAACGTCCTGACTTTC. Its protein product is CARGQGNSGANVLTF.

This clonotype was seen at least ten times. This chain joins TRBV11-2 and TRBJ1-1; TRBD1 aligns across 7 bases. Germline lookup yields CDR1 SGHAT and CDR2 FQNNGV. CDR3 length: 18 amino acids. With 1 base clipped from V and 1 base from J, the junction kept 12 bases outside the gene matches. CDR3 nucleotides: TGTGCCAGCAGCTTAGTCAACTACAGGGGAGAAAAGAACACTGAAGCTTTCTTT. This encodes CASSLVNYRGEKNTEAFF.

The table lists this clonotype with many counts. CDR3 DNA: TGTGCCTGGAGCGCCCTGGAGAGTTTCTACGAGCAGTACTTC. Amino acid sequence: CAWSALESFYEQYF. The rearrangement joins TRBV30 to TRBJ2-7; D unclear. Germline lookup yields CDR1 GTSNPN and CDR2 SVGIG (reference sequence). V shed 3 bases and J shed 3 bases, with 15 bases lying between them. CDR3 size: 14 residues.

The table lists this clonotype with many counts. The rearrangement joins TRBV28 to TRBJ2-7; TRBD2 matches 11 bases. This CDR3 spans 19 amino acids. CDR1 is MDHEN and CDR2 is SYDVKM in the germline V gene. V shed 4 bases, J shed 3 bases, and the junction held 17 bases outside the gene matches. CDR3 protein: CASSSPTSGAYNSIYEQYF. The CDR3 region has the DNA TGTGCCAGCAGTTCCCCGACTAGCGGGGCCTATAATTCGATCTACGAGCAGTACTTC.

This clonotype appeared many times. The rearrangement joins TRBV11-1 to TRBJ2-1; D is undetermined. This CDR3 region has 15 residues. Germline V gives CDR1 SGHAT, CDR2 FQDESV (reference sequence). V was clipped by 1 base and J by 8 bases, with 15 bases between them. The DNA for the CDR3 is TGTGCCAGCAGCTTAGTAAGCCCTCTTGGGGATGAGCAGTTCTTC. This codes for CASSLVSPLGDEQFF.

This clonotype occurred many times. The chain has TRBV11-2 and TRBJ2-5; no reliable D call. From germline, CDR1 is SGHAT and CDR2 FQNNGV. This CDR3 spans 12 amino acids. Trimming took 5 bases from V and 4 from J, leaving 8 bases between them. The CDR3 nucleotides read TGTGCCAGCAGCCTCTCCCGAGAGACCCAGTACTTC. It is translated as CASSLSRETQYF.

At least ten counts were recorded for this clonotype. The chain is built from TRBV7-6 and TRBJ2-7; D tentatively fits TRBD1 or TRBD2 (7 bases each). Germline assignment: CDR1 SGHVS and CDR2 FNYEAQ. V lost 3 bases and J lost 4, with 19 bases in between. The CDR3 is made up of 16 amino acids. CDR3 nucleotides: TGTGCCAGCAGCTTCGGATCAGGGGGGGGGAGATACGAGCAGTACTTC. Translated: CASSFGSGGGRYEQYF.